This TCR beta chain was identified in a study of human thymus T cells. Study-wide points: Highly overlapping thymic repertoires in unrelated individuals were reported by related research.

Method: immunoSEQ multiplex PCR; TCRdb's copy keeps in-frame clones and lacks some. Among tens of thousands of clones, about 96% were seen once, and the ten largest hold 0.025% to 0.035%. Remarks on this clone: Its antigen is currently unknown.

Resections from corrective heart surgery provided thymus tissue. Germline assignment: CDR1 ENHRY and CDR2 SYGVKD. V lost 0 bases, J lost 4 bases, and 12 bases lay in between. The CDR3 has 16 amino acids. The chain couples TRBV10-3 to TRBJ2-2; weak D call: TRBD1 (6 bases). Sequenced material: thymus tissue. This sequence originates from a boy in the first two years of life with a congenital heart defect but otherwise immunologically healthy. DNA of the CDR3: TGTGCCATCAGTGAGTCGAAACAGGGCTGCACCGGGGAGCTGTTTTTT. The encoded protein is CAISESKQGCTGELFF.